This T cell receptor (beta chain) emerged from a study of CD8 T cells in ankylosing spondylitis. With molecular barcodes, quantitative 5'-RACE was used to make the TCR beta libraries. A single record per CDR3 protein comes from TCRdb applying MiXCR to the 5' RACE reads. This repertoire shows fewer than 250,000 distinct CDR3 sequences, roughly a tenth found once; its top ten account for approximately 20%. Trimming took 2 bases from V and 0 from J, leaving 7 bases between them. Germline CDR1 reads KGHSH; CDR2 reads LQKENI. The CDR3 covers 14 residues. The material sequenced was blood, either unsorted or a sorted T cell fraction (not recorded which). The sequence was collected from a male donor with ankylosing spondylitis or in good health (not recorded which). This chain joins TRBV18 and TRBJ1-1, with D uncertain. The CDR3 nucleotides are TGTGCCAGCTCACCAAGAACCATGAACACTGAAGCTTTCTTT. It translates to CASSPRTMNTEAFF.